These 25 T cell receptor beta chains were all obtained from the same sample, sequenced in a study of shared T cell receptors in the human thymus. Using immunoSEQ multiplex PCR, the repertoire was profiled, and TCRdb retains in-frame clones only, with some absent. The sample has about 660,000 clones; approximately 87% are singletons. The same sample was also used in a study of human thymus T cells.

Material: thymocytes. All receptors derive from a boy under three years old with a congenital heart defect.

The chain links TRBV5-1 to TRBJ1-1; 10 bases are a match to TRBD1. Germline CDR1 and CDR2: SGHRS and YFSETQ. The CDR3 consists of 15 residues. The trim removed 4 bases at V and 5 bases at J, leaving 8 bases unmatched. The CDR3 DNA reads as TGCGCCAGCAGCACAAGACAGGGGGCAGGGACTGAAGCTTTCTTT. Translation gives CASSTRQGAGTEAFF.

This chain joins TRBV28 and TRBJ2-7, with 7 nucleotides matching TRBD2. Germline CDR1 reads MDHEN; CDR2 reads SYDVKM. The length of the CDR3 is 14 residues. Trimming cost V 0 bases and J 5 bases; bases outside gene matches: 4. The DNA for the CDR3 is TGTGCCAGCAGTTTATGGGGGAGGGCCCACGAGCAGTACTTC. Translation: CASSLWGRAHEQYF.

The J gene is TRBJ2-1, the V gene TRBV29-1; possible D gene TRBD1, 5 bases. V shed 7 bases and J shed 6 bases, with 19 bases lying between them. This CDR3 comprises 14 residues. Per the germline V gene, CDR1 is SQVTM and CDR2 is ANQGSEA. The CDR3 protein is CSAAARWGPNEQFF. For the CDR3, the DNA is TGCAGCGCGGCCGCGCGGTGGGGCCCCAATGAGCAGTTCTTC.

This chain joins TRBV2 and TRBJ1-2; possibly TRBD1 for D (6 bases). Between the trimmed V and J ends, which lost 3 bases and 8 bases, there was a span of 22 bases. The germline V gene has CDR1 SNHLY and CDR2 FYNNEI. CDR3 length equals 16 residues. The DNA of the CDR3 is TGTGCCAGCAGTGAGGGTTGGGTGGAGGACAGCGAGGGCTACACCTTC. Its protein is CASSEGWVEDSEGYTF. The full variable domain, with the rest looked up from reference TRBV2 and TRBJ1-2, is EPEVTQTPSHQVTQMGQEVILRCVPISNHLYFYWYRQILGQKVEFLVSFYNNEISEKSEIFDDQFSVERPDGSNFTLKIRSTKLEDSAMYFCASSEGWVEDSEGYTFGSGTRLTVV.

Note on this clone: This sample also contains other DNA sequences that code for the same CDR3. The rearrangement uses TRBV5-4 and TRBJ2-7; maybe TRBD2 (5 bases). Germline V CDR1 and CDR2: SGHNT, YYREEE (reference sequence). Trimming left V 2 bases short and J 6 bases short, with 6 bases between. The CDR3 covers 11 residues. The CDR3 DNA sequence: TGTGCCAGCAGCTTCCGGGGCGAGCAGTACTTC. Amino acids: CASSFRGEQYF.

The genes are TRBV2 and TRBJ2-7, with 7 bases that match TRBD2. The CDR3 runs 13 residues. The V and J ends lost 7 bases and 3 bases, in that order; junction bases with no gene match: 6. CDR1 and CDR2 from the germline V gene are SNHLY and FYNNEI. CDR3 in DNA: TGTGCCAGCAATCCGGGAGGTGGCTACGAGCAGTACTTC. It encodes CASNPGGGYEQYF.

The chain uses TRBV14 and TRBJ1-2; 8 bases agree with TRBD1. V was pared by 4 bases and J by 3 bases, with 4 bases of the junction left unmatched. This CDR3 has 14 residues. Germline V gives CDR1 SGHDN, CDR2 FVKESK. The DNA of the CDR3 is TGTGCCAGCAGCCTCGACAGGGGATACTATGGCTACACCTTC. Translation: CASSLDRGYYGYTF.

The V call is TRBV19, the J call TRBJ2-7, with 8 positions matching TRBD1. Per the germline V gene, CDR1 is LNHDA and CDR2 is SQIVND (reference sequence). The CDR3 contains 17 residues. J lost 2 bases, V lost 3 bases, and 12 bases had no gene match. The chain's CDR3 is CASSIFAPGGTAYEQYF. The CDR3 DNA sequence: TGTGCCAGTAGTATTTTTGCCCCAGGGGGCACGGCCTACGAGCAGTACTTC.

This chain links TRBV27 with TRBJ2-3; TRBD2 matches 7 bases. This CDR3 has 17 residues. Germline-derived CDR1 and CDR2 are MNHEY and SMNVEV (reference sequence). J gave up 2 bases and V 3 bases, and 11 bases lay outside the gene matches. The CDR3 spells CASSLGTAGFITDTQYF. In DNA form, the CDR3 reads TGTGCCAGCAGTTTGGGAACAGCGGGGTTTATCACAGATACGCAGTATTTT.

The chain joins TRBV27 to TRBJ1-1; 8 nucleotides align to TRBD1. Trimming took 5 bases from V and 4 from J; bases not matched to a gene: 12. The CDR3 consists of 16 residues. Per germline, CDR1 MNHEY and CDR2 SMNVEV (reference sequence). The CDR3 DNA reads TGTGCCAGCAGTCCCTCCCCGCGACAGGGGAGCACTGAAGCTTTCTTT. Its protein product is CASSPSPRQGSTEAFF.

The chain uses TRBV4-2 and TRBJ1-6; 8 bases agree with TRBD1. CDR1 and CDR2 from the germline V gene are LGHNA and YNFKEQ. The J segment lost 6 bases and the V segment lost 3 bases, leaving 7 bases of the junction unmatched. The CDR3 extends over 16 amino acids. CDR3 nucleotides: TGTGCCAGCAGCCAGACAGGGGCAAACCTTAATTCACCCCTCCACTTT. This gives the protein CASSQTGANLNSPLHF.

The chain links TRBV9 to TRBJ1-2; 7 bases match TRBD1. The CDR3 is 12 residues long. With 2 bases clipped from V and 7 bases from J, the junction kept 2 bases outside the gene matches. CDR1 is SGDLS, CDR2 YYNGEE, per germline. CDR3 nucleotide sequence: TGTGCCAGCAGCGTCGGACAGGCTGGCTACACCTTC. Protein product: CASSVGQAGYTF.

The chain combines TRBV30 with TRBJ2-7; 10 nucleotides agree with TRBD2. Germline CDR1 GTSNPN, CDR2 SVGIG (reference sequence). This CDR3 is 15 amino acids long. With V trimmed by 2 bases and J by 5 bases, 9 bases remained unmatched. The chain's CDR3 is CAWSLPSGSKHEQYF. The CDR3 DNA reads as TGTGCCTGGAGTCTACCTAGCGGGAGTAAGCACGAGCAGTACTTC. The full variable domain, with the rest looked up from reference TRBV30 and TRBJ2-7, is SQTIHQWPATLVQPVGSPLSLECTVEGTSNPNLYWYRQAAGRGLQLLFYSVGIGQISSEVPQNLSASRPQDRQFILSSKKLLLSDSGFYLCAWSLPSGSKHEQYFGPGTRLTVT.

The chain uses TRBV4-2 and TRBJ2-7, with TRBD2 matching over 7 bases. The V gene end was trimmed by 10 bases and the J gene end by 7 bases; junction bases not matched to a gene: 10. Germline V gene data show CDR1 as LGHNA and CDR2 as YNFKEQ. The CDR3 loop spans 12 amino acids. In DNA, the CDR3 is TGTGCCATGGGACTACCCACGGGAGAGCAGTACTTC. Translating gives CAMGLPTGEQYF.

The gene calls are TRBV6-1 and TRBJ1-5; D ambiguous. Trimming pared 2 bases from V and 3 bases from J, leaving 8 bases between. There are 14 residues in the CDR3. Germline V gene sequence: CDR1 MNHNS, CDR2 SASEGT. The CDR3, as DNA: TGTGCCAGCAGTGAAAGGAGGTACAATCAGCCCCAGCATTTT. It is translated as CASSERRYNQPQHF.

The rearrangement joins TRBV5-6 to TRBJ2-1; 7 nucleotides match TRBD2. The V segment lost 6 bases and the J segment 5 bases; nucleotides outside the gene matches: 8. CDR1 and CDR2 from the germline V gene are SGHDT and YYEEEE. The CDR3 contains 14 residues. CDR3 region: CASTSLAVDNEQFF. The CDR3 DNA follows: TGTGCCAGCACTAGTCTAGCGGTCGACAATGAGCAGTTCTTC.

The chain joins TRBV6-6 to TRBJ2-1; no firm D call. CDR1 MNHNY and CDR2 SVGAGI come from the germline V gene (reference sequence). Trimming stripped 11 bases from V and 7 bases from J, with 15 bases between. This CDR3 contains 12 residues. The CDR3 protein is CASQSSRNEQFF. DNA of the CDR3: TGTGCCTCCCAATCCAGCAGGAATGAGCAGTTCTTC.

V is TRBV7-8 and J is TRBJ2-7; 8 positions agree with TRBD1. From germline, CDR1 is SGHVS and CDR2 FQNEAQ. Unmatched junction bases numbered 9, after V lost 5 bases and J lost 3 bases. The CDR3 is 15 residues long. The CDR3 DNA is TGTGCCAGCAGCCCACCGGGACAGGTATACTACGAGCAGTACTTC. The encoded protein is CASSPPGQVYYEQYF.

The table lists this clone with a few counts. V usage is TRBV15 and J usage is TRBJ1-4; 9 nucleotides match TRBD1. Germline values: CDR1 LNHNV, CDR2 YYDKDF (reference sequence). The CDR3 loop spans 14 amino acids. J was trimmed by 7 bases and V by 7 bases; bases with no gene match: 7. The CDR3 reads CATTVTGGSEKLFF. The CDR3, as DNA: TGTGCCACCACCGTGACAGGGGGAAGTGAAAAACTGTTTTTT.

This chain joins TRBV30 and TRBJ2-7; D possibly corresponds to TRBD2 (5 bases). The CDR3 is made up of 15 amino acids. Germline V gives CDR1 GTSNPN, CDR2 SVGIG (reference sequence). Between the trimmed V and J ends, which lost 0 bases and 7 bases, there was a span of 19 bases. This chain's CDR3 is CAWSVRRPQPGEQYF. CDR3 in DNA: TGTGCCTGGAGTGTACGGCGGCCTCAACCGGGAGAGCAGTACTTC.

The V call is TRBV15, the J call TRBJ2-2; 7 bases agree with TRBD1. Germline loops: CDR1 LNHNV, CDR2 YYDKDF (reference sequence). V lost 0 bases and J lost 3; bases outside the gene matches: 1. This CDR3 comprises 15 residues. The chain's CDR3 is CATSREGQYTGELFF. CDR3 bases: TGTGCCACCAGCAGAGAGGGACAGTACACCGGGGAGCTGTTTTTT. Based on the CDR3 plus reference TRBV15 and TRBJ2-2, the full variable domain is DAMVIQNPRYQVTQFGKPVTLSCSQTLNHNVMYWYQQKSSQAPKLLFHYYDKDFNNEADTPDNFQSRRPNTSFCFLDIRSPGLGDTAMYLCATSREGQYTGELFFGEGSRLTVL.

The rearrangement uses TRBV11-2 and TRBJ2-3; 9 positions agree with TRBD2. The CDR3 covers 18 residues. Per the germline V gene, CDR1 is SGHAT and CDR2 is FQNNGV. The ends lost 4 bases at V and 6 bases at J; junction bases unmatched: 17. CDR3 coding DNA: TGTGCCAGCAGCTGCGAGGGGCGGGAGGGGGGCTTACTGGATACGCAGTATTTT. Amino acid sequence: CASSCEGREGGLLDTQYF.

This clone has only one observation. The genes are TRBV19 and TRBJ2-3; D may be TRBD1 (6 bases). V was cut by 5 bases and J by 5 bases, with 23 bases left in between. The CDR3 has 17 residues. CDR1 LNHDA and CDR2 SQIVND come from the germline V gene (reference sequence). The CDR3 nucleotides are TGTGCCAGTAGTTCGGGTGAGGGCCAGGGGTCGAGAGATACGCAGTATTTT. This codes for CASSSGEGQGSRDTQYF.

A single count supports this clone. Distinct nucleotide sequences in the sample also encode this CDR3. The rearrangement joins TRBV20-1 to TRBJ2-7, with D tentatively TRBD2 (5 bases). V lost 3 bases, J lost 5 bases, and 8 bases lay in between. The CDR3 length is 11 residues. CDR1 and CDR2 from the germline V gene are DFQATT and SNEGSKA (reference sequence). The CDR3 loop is CSARLADEQYF. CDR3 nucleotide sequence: TGCAGTGCTAGGCTAGCCGACGAGCAGTACTTC.

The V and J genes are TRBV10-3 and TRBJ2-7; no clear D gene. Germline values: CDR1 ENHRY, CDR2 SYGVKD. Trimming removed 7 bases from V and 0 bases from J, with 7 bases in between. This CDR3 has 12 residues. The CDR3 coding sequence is TGTGCCATCAAGAGGAGCTCCTACGAGCAGTACTTC. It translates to CAIKRSSYEQYF.